Below are 8 T cell receptor beta chains sequenced from a single sample in a study of blood T cell repertoires in COVID-19. Method: immunoSEQ multiplex PCR; TCRdb's copy keeps in-frame clones and lacks some. The sample lists about 180,000 clones; roughly nine tenths were seen once. Specimen: peripheral blood. These receptors were collected from a man in his 70s with active or convalescent COVID-19.

The chain links TRBV9 to TRBJ1-2, with TRBD1 matching over 7 bases. Germline V CDR1 and CDR2: SGDLS, YYNGEE. CDR3 size: 15 residues. The V gene end was trimmed by 0 bases and the J gene end by 6 bases; junction bases not matched to a gene: 8. The CDR3 here is CASSVEGARENGYTF. CDR3 bases: TGTGCCAGCAGCGTAGAGGGGGCACGGGAGAATGGCTACACCTTC. The full variable domain, completed using reference TRBV9 and TRBJ1-2, is DSGVTQTPKHLITATGQRVTLRCSPRSGDLSVYWYQQSLDQGLQFLIQYYNGEERAKGNILERFSAQQFPDLHSELNLSSLELGDSALYFCASSVEGARENGYTFGSGTRLTVV.

The chain combines TRBV12-3 or TRBV12-4 with TRBJ1-1; D is perhaps TRBD1 (5 bases). The CDR3 length is 12 residues. The germline V and J ends were trimmed by 1 base and 12 bases, with 12 bases remaining between them. The CDR3 nucleotides read TGTGCCAGCAGTTTAGTCCCGGGGGTGACTTTCTTT. The encoded protein is CASSLVPGVTFF.

In this sample, this clone turned up a few times. The chain uses TRBV4-3 and TRBJ2-7, with 11 bases matching TRBD2. This CDR3 comprises 15 residues. V shed 4 bases, J shed 2 bases, and the junction held 4 bases outside the gene matches. Germline CDR1 LGHNA, CDR2 YSLEER. CDR3: CASSLTTSGAYEQYF. DNA of the CDR3: TGCGCCAGCAGCCTAACGACTAGCGGGGCCTACGAGCAGTACTTC.

The chain combines TRBV9 with TRBJ1-1; 7 positions match TRBD1. Losses at the gene ends were 4 bases for V and 1 base for J; bases not matched to a gene: 13. The germline gives CDR1 SGDLS, CDR2 YYNGEE. The CDR3 loop spans 17 amino acids. CDR3 sequence: CASSSRQGRAGNTEAFF. The DNA of the CDR3 is TGTGCCAGCAGCTCTCGACAGGGCAGGGCGGGGAACACTGAAGCTTTCTTT.

The CDR3 DNA sequence: TGTGCCAGCTCACCAGGGGGGAAAGGTGAAAAACTGTTTTTT. Translating it yields CASSPGGKGEKLFF. The chain has TRBV18 and TRBJ1-4; D might be TRBD1 (5 bases). The germline V gene has CDR1 KGHSH and CDR2 LQKENI. Trimming shortened V by 2 bases and J by 7 bases, and 11 bases separated the two germline ends. This CDR3 is built from 14 residues.

The chain is built from TRBV27 and TRBJ2-3, with D possibly being TRBD1 (6 bases). The CDR3 is made up of 14 amino acids. Trimming took off 6 bases at V and 1 base at J, with 11 bases between the two ends. Germline V gives CDR1 MNHEY, CDR2 SMNVEV (reference sequence). This CDR3 is CASSAGVGTDTQYF. The CDR3 DNA is TGTGCCAGCAGCGCAGGGGTAGGCACAGATACGCAGTATTTT.

This chain joins TRBV6-5 and TRBJ1-2; D is undetermined. Germline CDR1 and CDR2: MNHEY and SVGAGI. The length of the CDR3 is 15 residues. Trimming pared 4 bases from V and 6 bases from J, leaving 18 bases between. The CDR3 DNA sequence: TGTGCCAGCAGTTTCTCAAGAGGGTCCGGGCATGGCTACACCTTC. It specifies CASSFSRGSGHGYTF.

V gene TRBV5-6 combines with J gene TRBJ1-1; 8 bases fit TRBD1. The germline gives CDR1 SGHDT, CDR2 YYEEEE. The CDR3 runs to 14 residues. Trimming at V came to 2 bases and at J to 4 bases, leaving 4 bases not matched to a gene. CDR3 in DNA: TGTGCCAGCAGCTTCGGCAGGGGGCCCACTGAAGCTTTCTTT. This gives the protein CASSFGRGPTEAFF.